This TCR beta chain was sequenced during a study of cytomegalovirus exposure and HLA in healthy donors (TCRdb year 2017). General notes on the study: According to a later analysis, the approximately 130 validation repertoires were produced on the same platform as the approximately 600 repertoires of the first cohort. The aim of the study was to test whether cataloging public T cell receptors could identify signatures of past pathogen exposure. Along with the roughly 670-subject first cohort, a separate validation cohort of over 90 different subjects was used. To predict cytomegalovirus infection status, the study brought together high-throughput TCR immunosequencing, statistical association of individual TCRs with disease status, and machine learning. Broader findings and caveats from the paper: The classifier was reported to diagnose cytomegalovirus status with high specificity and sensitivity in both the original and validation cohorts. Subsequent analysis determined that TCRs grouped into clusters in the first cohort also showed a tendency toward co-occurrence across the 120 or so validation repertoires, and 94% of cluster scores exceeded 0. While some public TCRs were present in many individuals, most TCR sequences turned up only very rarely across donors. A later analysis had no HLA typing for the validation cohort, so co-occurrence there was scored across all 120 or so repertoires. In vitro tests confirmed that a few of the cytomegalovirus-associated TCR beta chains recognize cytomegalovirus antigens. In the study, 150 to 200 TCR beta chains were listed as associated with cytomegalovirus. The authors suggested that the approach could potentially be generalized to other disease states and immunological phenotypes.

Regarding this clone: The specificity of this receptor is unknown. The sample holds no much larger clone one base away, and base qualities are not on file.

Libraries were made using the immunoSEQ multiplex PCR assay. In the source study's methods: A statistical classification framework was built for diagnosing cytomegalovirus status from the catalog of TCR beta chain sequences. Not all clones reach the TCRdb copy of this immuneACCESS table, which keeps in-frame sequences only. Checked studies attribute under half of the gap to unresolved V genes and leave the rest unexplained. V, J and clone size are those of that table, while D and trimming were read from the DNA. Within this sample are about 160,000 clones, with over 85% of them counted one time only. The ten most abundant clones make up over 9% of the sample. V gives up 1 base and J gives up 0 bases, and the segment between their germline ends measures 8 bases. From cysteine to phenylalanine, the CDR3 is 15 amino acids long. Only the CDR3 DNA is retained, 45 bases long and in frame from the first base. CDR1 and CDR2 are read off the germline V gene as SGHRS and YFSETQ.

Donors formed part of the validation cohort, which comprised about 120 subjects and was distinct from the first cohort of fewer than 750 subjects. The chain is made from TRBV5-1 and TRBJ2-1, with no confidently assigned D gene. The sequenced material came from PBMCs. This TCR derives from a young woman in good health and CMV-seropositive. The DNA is TGCGCCAGCAGCTTGCCAGGTAGCTCCTACAATGAGCAGTTCTTC. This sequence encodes CASSLPGSSYNEQFF.